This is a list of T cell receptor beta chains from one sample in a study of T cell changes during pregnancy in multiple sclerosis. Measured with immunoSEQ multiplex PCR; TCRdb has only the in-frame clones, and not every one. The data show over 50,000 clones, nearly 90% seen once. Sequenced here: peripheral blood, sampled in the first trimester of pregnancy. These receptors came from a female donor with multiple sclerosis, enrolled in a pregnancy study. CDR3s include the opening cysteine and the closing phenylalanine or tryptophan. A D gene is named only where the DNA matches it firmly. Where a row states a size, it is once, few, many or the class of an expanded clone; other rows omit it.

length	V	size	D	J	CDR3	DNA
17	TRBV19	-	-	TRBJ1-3	CASSPQYTGPSGNTIYF	TGTGCCAGTAGTCCCCAATATACAGGGCCGTCCGGAAACACCATATATTTT
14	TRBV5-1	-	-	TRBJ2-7	CASSPGDGSYEQYF	TGCGCCAGCAGCCCAGGGGACGGCTCCTACGAGCAGTACTTC
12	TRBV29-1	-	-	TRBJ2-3	CSVGTSTDTQYF	TGCAGCGTTGGGACTAGCACAGATACGCAGTATTTT
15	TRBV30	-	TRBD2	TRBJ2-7	CAWSVKLAGGYEQYF	TGTGCCTGGAGTGTCAAACTAGCGGGAGGCTACGAGCAGTACTTC
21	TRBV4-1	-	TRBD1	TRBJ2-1	CASSPIPGTGPRAGHYNEQFF	TGCGCCAGCAGCCCGATCCCTGGGACAGGCCCCCGGGCGGGACACTACAATGAGCAGTTCTTC
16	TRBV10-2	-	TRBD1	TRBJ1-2	CASSAPPGTGAGGYTF	TGCGCCAGCAGTGCCCCCCCCGGGACAGGGGCGGGCGGCTACACCTTC
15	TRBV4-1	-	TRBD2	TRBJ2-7	CASSFTGSGSYEQYF	TGCGCCAGCAGCTTCACAGGAAGCGGGAGTTACGAGCAGTACTTC
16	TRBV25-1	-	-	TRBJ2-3	CASSDTRGTGTDTQYF	TGTGCCAGCAGTGATACGCGGGGTACTGGCACAGATACGCAGTATTTT
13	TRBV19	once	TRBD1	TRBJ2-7	CASSIKQGDEQYF	TGTGCCAGTAGTATAAAACAGGGGGACGAGCAGTACTTC
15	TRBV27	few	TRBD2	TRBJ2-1	CASSPGTSGSNEQFF	TGTGCCAGCAGTCCCGGGACTAGCGGGAGCAATGAGCAGTTCTTC
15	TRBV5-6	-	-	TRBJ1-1	CASTPFGGTNTEAFF	TGTGCCAGCACCCCTTTCGGGGGTACGAACACTGAAGCTTTCTTT
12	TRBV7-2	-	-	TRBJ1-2	CASSFRDYGYTF	TGTGCCAGCAGCTTCCGGGACTATGGCTACACCTTC
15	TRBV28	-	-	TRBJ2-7	CASSVRSGKSYEQYF	TGTGCCAGCAGTGTAAGAAGCGGAAAATCCTACGAGCAGTACTTC
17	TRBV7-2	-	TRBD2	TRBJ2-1	CASSLFASGSGNNEQFF	TGTGCCAGCAGCTTATTCGCTAGCGGGAGCGGGAACAATGAGCAGTTCTTC
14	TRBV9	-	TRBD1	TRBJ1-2	CASSVTVTGEGYTF	TGTGCCAGCAGCGTAACGGTAACAGGGGAGGGCTACACCTTC